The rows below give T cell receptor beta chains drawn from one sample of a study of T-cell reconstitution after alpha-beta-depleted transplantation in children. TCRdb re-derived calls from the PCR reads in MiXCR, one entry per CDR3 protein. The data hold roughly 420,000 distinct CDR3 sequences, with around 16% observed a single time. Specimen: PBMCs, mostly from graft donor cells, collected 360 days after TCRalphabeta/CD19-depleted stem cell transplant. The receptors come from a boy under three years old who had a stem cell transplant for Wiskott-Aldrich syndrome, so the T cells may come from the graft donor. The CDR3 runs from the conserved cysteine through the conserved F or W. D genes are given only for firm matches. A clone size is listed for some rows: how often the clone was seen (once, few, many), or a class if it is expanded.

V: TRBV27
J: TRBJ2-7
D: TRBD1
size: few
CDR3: CASSLGPIQGFYEQYF
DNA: TGTGCCAGCAGTTTAGGGCCCATACAGGGGTTCTACGAGCAGTACTTC

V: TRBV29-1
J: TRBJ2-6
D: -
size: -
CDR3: CSVETGSGANVLTF
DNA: TGCAGCGTTGAAACGGGCTCTGGGGCCAACGTCCTGACTTTC

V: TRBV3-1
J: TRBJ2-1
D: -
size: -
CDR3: CASSLSPAATGNEQFF
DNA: TGTGCCAGCAGCCTTTCCCCGGCCGCAACTGGGAATGAGCAGTTCTTC

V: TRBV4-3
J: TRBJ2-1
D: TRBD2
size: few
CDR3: CASSSGRYPYNEQFF
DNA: TGCGCCAGCAGCAGCGGGAGGTACCCCTACAATGAGCAGTTCTTC

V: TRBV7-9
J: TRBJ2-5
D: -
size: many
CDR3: CASSYPPGTQYF
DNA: TGTGCCAGCAGCTACCCGCCCGGGACCCAGTACTTC

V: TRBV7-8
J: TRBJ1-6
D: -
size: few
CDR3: CASSSDGSNSPLHF
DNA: TGTGCCAGCAGCTCGGACGGTTCTAATTCACCCCTCCACTTT

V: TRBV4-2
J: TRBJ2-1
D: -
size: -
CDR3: CASSQDRPGNYNEQFF
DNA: TGTGCCAGCAGCCAAGATCGACCGGGGAACTACAATGAGCAGTTCTTC

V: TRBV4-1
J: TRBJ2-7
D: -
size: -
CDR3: CASSQERVSGQTFSYEQYF
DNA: TGCGCCAGCAGCCAAGAAAGGGTTAGCGGACAGACCTTCTCCTACGAGCAGTACTTC

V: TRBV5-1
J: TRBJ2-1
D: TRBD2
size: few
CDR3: CASSPLSGGSYNEQFF
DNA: TGCGCCAGCAGCCCCCTAAGCGGGGGGTCCTACAATGAGCAGTTCTTC

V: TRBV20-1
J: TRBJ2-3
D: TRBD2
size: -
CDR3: CSASGAYSSGTQYF
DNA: TGCAGTGCCAGCGGGGCATATTCTAGCGGTACGCAGTATTTT

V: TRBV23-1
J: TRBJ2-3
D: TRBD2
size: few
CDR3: CARSRVLAGVTDTQYF
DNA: TGCGCCAGAAGTCGGGTTTTAGCGGGAGTCACAGATACGCAGTATTTT

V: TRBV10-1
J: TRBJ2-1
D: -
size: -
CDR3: CASSESRGLSYNEQFF
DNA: TGCGCCAGCAGTGAGAGTCGAGGCCTATCCTACAATGAGCAGTTCTTC

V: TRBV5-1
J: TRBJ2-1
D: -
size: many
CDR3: CASSLVSSDYNEQFF
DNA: TGCGCCAGCAGCTTGGTCTCTAGCGACTACAATGAGCAGTTCTTC

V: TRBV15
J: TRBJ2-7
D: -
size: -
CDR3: CATSRDRLYEQYF
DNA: TGTGCCACCAGCAGAGATAGGCTCTACGAGCAGTACTTC

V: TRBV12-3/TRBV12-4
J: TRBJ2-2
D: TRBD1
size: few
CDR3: CASSSGQRAGELFF
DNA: TGTGCCAGCAGTTCGGGACAGAGGGCCGGGGAGCTGTTTTTT

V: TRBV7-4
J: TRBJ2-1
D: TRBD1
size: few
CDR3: CASVYGTGGSIPGIMTGNEQFF
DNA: TGTGCCAGCGTCTATGGGACAGGGGGCTCCATACCCGGGATCATGACCGGCAATGAGCAGTTCTTC

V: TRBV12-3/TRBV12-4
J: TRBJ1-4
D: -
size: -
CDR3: CASSTRGTTEKLFF
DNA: TGTGCCAGCAGCACAAGGGGGACAACTGAAAAACTGTTTTTT

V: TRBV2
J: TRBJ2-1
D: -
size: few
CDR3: CASSGGPTEGFYNEQFF
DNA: TGTGCCAGCAGTGGCGGTCCTACGGAAGGGTTTTACAATGAGCAGTTCTTC

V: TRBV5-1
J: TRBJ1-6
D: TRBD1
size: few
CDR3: CASSLGTTGGNSPLHF
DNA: TGCGCCAGCAGCTTGGGAACGACAGGGGGCAATTCACCCCTCCACTTT